These T cell receptor beta chains were read from a single sample in a study of cytomegalovirus exposure and HLA in healthy donors. TCRdb's table, derived via immunoSEQ multiplex PCR, lists solely in-frame clones and lacks some. The profile covers roughly 130,000 clones, with approximately 91% appearing a single time and around 1.5% taken by the ten largest. Sequences were obtained from PBMCs. Source of these receptors: a man aged 25-45 years in good health and CMV-seronegative. The CDR3 runs from the conserved cysteine through the conserved F or W. The D gene is left open where the match is weak. The size field is filled for only some rows; it gives once, few, many or a size class.

j_gene: TRBJ2-7
v_gene: TRBV27
d_gene: TRBD2
abundance: .
CDR3nt: TGTGCCAGCAGAGGGCTAGCGGGATACTACGAGCAGTACTTC
CDR3aa: CASRGLAGYYEQYF

j_gene: TRBJ2-1
v_gene: TRBV9
d_gene: .
abundance: .
CDR3nt: TGTGCCAGCAGCGTAGATCTCGGTACTACATACAATGAGCAGTTCTTC
CDR3aa: CASSVDLGTTYNEQFF

j_gene: TRBJ2-7
v_gene: TRBV14
d_gene: .
abundance: .
CDR3nt: TGTGCCAGCAGCCAAGATCTAGGAGGGGCCTACGAGCAGTACTTC
CDR3aa: CASSQDLGGAYEQYF

j_gene: TRBJ2-2
v_gene: TRBV25-1
d_gene: .
abundance: .
CDR3nt: TGTGCCAGCAGTGAATTTTCGGTTACCGGGGAGCTGTTTTTT
CDR3aa: CASSEFSVTGELFF

j_gene: TRBJ2-5
v_gene: TRBV6-5
d_gene: TRBD2
abundance: .
CDR3nt: TGTGCCAGCCTAGCGGCGGGGCAAGAGACCCAGTACTTC
CDR3aa: CASLAAGQETQYF

j_gene: TRBJ2-2
v_gene: TRBV7-9
d_gene: TRBD2
abundance: .
CDR3nt: TGTGCCAGCAGCCCGAGACTAGCGGGAGTCTATGGGGAGCTGTTTTTT
CDR3aa: CASSPRLAGVYGELFF

j_gene: TRBJ2-5
v_gene: TRBV7-3
d_gene: .
abundance: .
CDR3nt: TGTGCCAGCAGCTTGGGAGCGTACCAAGAGACCCAGTACTTC
CDR3aa: CASSLGAYQETQYF

j_gene: TRBJ2-1
v_gene: TRBV15
d_gene: TRBD2
abundance: .
CDR3nt: TGTGCCTCGACAAGAAGGAGCGGGAGGAGGGCGAATGAGCAGTTCTTC
CDR3aa: CASTRRSGRRANEQFF

j_gene: TRBJ1-3
v_gene: TRBV15
d_gene: .
abundance: few
CDR3nt: TGTGCCACCAGCAGCTTCTCTGGAAACACCATATATTTT
CDR3aa: CATSSFSGNTIYF

j_gene: TRBJ2-3
v_gene: TRBV15
d_gene: .
abundance: .
CDR3nt: TGTGCCACCAGCAGAGGGGGCGAAGCGGGTACGCAGTATTTT
CDR3aa: CATSRGGEAGTQYF

j_gene: TRBJ2-7
v_gene: TRBV5-3
d_gene: .
abundance: .
CDR3nt: TGTGCCAGAAGCCTGGGACGGGGCTTC
CDR3aa: CARSLGRGF

j_gene: TRBJ1-2
v_gene: TRBV5-1
d_gene: .
abundance: .
CDR3nt: TGCGCCAGCAGCTCTTCAACGGATGGCTACACCTTC
CDR3aa: CASSSSTDGYTF

j_gene: TRBJ2-3
v_gene: TRBV5-1
d_gene: .
abundance: .
CDR3nt: TGCGCCAGCAGCTTGTCACTAAAGTGGGGCACAGATACGCAGTATTTT
CDR3aa: CASSLSLKWGTDTQYF

j_gene: TRBJ2-7
v_gene: TRBV19
d_gene: .
abundance: .
CDR3nt: TGTGCCAGTACCACTACAGGGCTCTACGAGCAGTACTTC
CDR3aa: CASTTTGLYEQYF

j_gene: TRBJ2-1
v_gene: TRBV4-3
d_gene: TRBD2
abundance: once
CDR3nt: TGCGCCAGCAGCCAAGTTTGGACTAGCGGGAGTGGGAGGAATGAGCAGTTCTTC
CDR3aa: CASSQVWTSGSGRNEQFF

j_gene: TRBJ1-1
v_gene: TRBV5-1
d_gene: .
abundance: .
CDR3nt: TGCGCCAGCAGACAGACAGTCCTTGGGTACACTGAAGCTTTCTTT
CDR3aa: CASRQTVLGYTEAFF

j_gene: TRBJ2-2
v_gene: TRBV19
d_gene: TRBD2
abundance: .
CDR3nt: TGTGCCAGTAGTCCCCACCGAGGACTAGCGGGATACACCGGGGAGCTGTTTTTT
CDR3aa: CASSPHRGLAGYTGELFF

j_gene: TRBJ1-1
v_gene: TRBV5-1
d_gene: .
abundance: .
CDR3nt: TGCGCCAGCAGCTGGCTTAAGGACAGAGGTGTGGGGAACACTGAAGCTTTCTTT
CDR3aa: CASSWLKDRGVGNTEAFF

j_gene: TRBJ1-1
v_gene: TRBV11-2
d_gene: .
abundance: .
CDR3nt: TGTGCCAGCAGCTTAGGGCCGAACACTGAAGCTTTCTTT
CDR3aa: CASSLGPNTEAFF

j_gene: TRBJ2-1
v_gene: TRBV5-1
d_gene: TRBD1
abundance: .
CDR3nt: TGCGCCAGCAGCTTTAGACCGGGACAGGGGGGCAATGAGCAGTTCTTC
CDR3aa: CASSFRPGQGGNEQFF

j_gene: TRBJ2-7
v_gene: TRBV7-9
d_gene: TRBD2
abundance: .
CDR3nt: TGTGCCAGCAGCCAACAAGGACTAGTTTCCGAGCAGTACTTC
CDR3aa: CASSQQGLVSEQYF

j_gene: TRBJ2-3
v_gene: TRBV9
d_gene: TRBD2
abundance: once
CDR3nt: TGTGCCAGCAGCGTATCGGCTAGCGGGGACACAGATACGCAGTATTTT
CDR3aa: CASSVSASGDTDTQYF

j_gene: TRBJ2-3
v_gene: TRBV30
d_gene: .
abundance: .
CDR3nt: TGTGCCTGGAGTTCGGGTGTCAGTTCTAGCACAGATACGCAGTATTTT
CDR3aa: CAWSSGVSSSTDTQYF

j_gene: TRBJ2-5
v_gene: TRBV5-6
d_gene: TRBD1
abundance: once
CDR3nt: TGTGCCAGCAGCTACCCGGGACAGGTGTACCAAGAGACCCAGTACTTC
CDR3aa: CASSYPGQVYQETQYF

j_gene: TRBJ2-1
v_gene: TRBV11-2
d_gene: .
abundance: .
CDR3nt: TGTGCCAGCAGCGGCGGGCTAGCCGCCTACAATGAGCAGTTCTTC
CDR3aa: CASSGGLAAYNEQFF

j_gene: TRBJ1-5
v_gene: TRBV6-1
d_gene: .
abundance: few
CDR3nt: TGTGCCAGCAGCACACAGAGTAGCAATCAGCCCCAGCATTTT
CDR3aa: CASSTQSSNQPQHF

j_gene: TRBJ2-2
v_gene: TRBV29-1
d_gene: .
abundance: .
CDR3nt: TGCAGCGCCCTCAACCCGGCAGGGGGGAGACTGGCCGGGGAGCTGTTTTTT
CDR3aa: CSALNPAGGRLAGELFF

j_gene: TRBJ1-2
v_gene: TRBV7-9
d_gene: .
abundance: .
CDR3nt: TGTGCCAGCAGCTTAGGCGAGTATGGCTACACCTTC
CDR3aa: CASSLGEYGYTF

j_gene: TRBJ2-2
v_gene: TRBV5-1
d_gene: .
abundance: .
CDR3nt: TGCGCCAGCAGCTTGGAAGGGGGAGACGGGGAGCTGTTTTTT
CDR3aa: CASSLEGGDGELFF

j_gene: TRBJ2-7
v_gene: TRBV2
d_gene: TRBD1
abundance: .
CDR3nt: TGTGCCAGCAGTGATCCGAACGGGACAGGGGAACAGCGGGGAAAATACGAGCAGTACTTC
CDR3aa: CASSDPNGTGEQRGKYEQYF

j_gene: TRBJ2-2
v_gene: TRBV13
d_gene: .
abundance: .
CDR3nt: TGTGCCAGCAGCAACCGGGATCTCGGAACGGGGGAGCTGTTTTTT
CDR3aa: CASSNRDLGTGELFF

j_gene: TRBJ1-1
v_gene: TRBV5-5
d_gene: .
abundance: .
CDR3nt: TGTGCCAGCAGCTTCGACTTCTTGAACACTGAAGCTTTCTTT
CDR3aa: CASSFDFLNTEAFF

j_gene: TRBJ2-1
v_gene: TRBV5-1
d_gene: TRBD2
abundance: .
CDR3nt: TGCGCCAGCAGCCCCCGGGGCGGGAGCTCCTACAATGAGCAGTTCTTC
CDR3aa: CASSPRGGSSYNEQFF

j_gene: TRBJ1-4
v_gene: TRBV5-1
d_gene: TRBD1
abundance: .
CDR3nt: TGCGCCAGCAGCATACCGGGACAGGGTTATGAAAAACTGTTTTTT
CDR3aa: CASSIPGQGYEKLFF

j_gene: TRBJ2-7
v_gene: TRBV4-3
d_gene: .
abundance: .
CDR3nt: TGCGCCAGCAGCCTAACGGACAGTGGAGCCTACGAGCAGTACTTC
CDR3aa: CASSLTDSGAYEQYF

j_gene: TRBJ1-1
v_gene: TRBV25-1
d_gene: TRBD1
abundance: .
CDR3nt: TGTGCCAGCACCCCGGACAGGGGGGGGACTGAAGCTTTCTTT
CDR3aa: CASTPDRGGTEAFF

j_gene: TRBJ1-5
v_gene: TRBV30
d_gene: .
abundance: .
CDR3nt: TGTGCCTGGACCTTGGACAGCCGCAATCAGCCCCAGCATTTT
CDR3aa: CAWTLDSRNQPQHF

j_gene: TRBJ2-1
v_gene: TRBV7-9
d_gene: .
abundance: .
CDR3nt: TGTGCCAGCAGTCCCAGGGGAGATGAGTACAATGAGCAGTTCTTC
CDR3aa: CASSPRGDEYNEQFF

j_gene: TRBJ2-7
v_gene: TRBV18
d_gene: TRBD1
abundance: once
CDR3nt: TGTGCCAGCTCACCATCGCCAGGGGGCCGGGTCGAGCAGTACTTC
CDR3aa: CASSPSPGGRVEQYF

j_gene: TRBJ1-2
v_gene: TRBV19
d_gene: TRBD1
abundance: once
CDR3nt: TGTGCCAGTAGTACCATAACCGGGACAGACTATGGCTACACCTTC
CDR3aa: CASSTITGTDYGYTF

j_gene: TRBJ2-5
v_gene: TRBV6-1
d_gene: TRBD2
abundance: .
CDR3nt: TGTGCCAGCAGTGAAAGACTAGCGGGAGGGCCGTCCCCGCCCCAGTACTTC
CDR3aa: CASSERLAGGPSPPQYF

j_gene: TRBJ2-7
v_gene: TRBV19
d_gene: TRBD2
abundance: .
CDR3nt: TGTGCCAGTAGTATTCTAGCGGGAGGGGACCACGAGCAGTACTTC
CDR3aa: CASSILAGGDHEQYF

j_gene: TRBJ1-2
v_gene: TRBV9
d_gene: .
abundance: .
CDR3nt: TGTGCCAGCAGCGTAGTACGGGGTGGCGGCTACACCTTC
CDR3aa: CASSVVRGGGYTF

j_gene: TRBJ2-2
v_gene: TRBV10-3
d_gene: .
abundance: .
CDR3nt: TGTGCCATCAGGCAGGGGTTCCCCACCGGGGAGCTGTTTTTT
CDR3aa: CAIRQGFPTGELFF

j_gene: TRBJ2-3
v_gene: TRBV4-1
d_gene: TRBD2
abundance: .
CDR3nt: TGCGCCAGCAGCCAAGATCTGGAGGGAGGGCCGGGGGATACGCAGTATTTT
CDR3aa: CASSQDLEGGPGDTQYF

j_gene: TRBJ2-1
v_gene: TRBV28
d_gene: TRBD2
abundance: .
CDR3nt: TGTGCCAGCAGTTCCCCTCCTAGCGGGAGCGGGAATGAGCAGTTCTTC
CDR3aa: CASSSPPSGSGNEQFF